What follows are 15 T cell receptor beta chains derived from one specimen sequenced in a study of blood T cell repertoires in COVID-19. The data were produced by immunoSEQ multiplex PCR, yet TCRdb's version contains in-frame clones alone and is incomplete. The sample lists over 200,000 clones; around four fifths were seen once. Sequencing was carried out using peripheral blood. These receptors came from a woman in her 70s with active or convalescent COVID-19.

The chain is built from TRBV2 and TRBJ1-1, with a possible D match to TRBD1 (6 bases). Germline loops: CDR1 SNHLY, CDR2 FYNNEI. The CDR3 spans 12 residues. With 6 bases removed from V and 7 bases from J, the gap between germline ends came to 12 bases. The DNA for the CDR3 is TGTGCCAGCAGCCCCCACAGGGTTGAAGCTTTCTTT. Protein sequence: CASSPHRVEAFF.

This clone was picked up one time. The chain couples TRBV5-4 to TRBJ2-3; D is possibly TRBD1 (6 bases). Germline V CDR1 and CDR2: SGHNT, YYREEE (reference sequence). The V end lost 0 bases, the J end lost 0 bases, and 11 bases lay between the germline ends. The CDR3 runs to 16 residues. CDR3 sequence (DNA): TGTGCCAGCAGCTTGGCAGGGGCCCTTAGCACAGATACGCAGTATTTT. Amino acid sequence: CASSLAGALSTDTQYF.

The chain has TRBV7-2 and TRBJ1-2; 9 nucleotides match TRBD1. Germline assignment: CDR1 SGHTA and CDR2 FQGNSA. The J segment lost 6 bases and the V segment lost 4 bases, leaving 9 bases of the junction unmatched. The CDR3 consists of 15 residues. The CDR3 is CASSSTVGQGNGYTF. The CDR3 nucleotides read TGTGCCAGCAGCTCTACCGTAGGACAGGGGAATGGCTACACCTTC.

J is TRBJ2-1 and V is TRBV2; 12 positions agree with TRBD2. The CDR3 length is 17 residues. Germline CDR1 and CDR2: SNHLY and FYNNEI. The J segment lost 3 bases and the V segment lost 6 bases, leaving 9 bases of the junction unmatched. The DNA for the CDR3 is TGTGCCAGCAGCCTCAAACTAGCGGGAGGCGTCTACAATGAGCAGTTCTTC. Its protein product is CASSLKLAGGVYNEQFF.

V is TRBV6-5 and J is TRBJ2-1; 8 bases align to TRBD2. From germline, CDR1 is MNHEY and CDR2 SVGAGI. CDR3 length: 15 amino acids. The V gene end was trimmed by 1 base and the J gene end by 5 bases; junction bases not matched to a gene: 4. CDR3 bases: TGTGCCAGCAGTTACTGGGCGGGGGGTGACAATGAGCAGTTCTTC. Translating it yields CASSYWAGGDNEQFF.

The chain is built from TRBV7-9 and TRBJ2-7; the D gene is possibly TRBD2 (7 bases). V shed 4 bases and J shed 3 bases, with 10 bases lying between them. The CDR3 has 13 residues. The V gene's germline CDR1 is SEHNR and CDR2 FQNEAQ (reference sequence). CDR3 nucleotides: TGTGCCAGCAGCTGGGAGGGACACTACGAGCAGTACTTC. This gives the protein CASSWEGHYEQYF. The full variable domain, its missing parts supplied by reference TRBV7-9 and TRBJ2-7, is DTGVSQNPRHKITKRGQNVTFRCDPISEHNRLYWYRQTLGQGPEFLTYFQNEAQLEKSRLLSDRFSAERPKGSFSTLEIQRTEQGDSAMYLCASSWEGHYEQYFGPGTRLTVT.

The gene calls are TRBV5-1 and TRBJ1-2; no definite D call. V dropped 2 bases and J dropped 10 bases, with 15 bases sitting between them. The CDR3 length is 13 residues. In germline, CDR1 is SGHRS, CDR2 YFSETQ. The CDR3 coding sequence is TGCGCCAGCAGCTTTGGGCAGGTCGAAGACTACACCTTC. Translation: CASSFGQVEDYTF.

CDR3 in DNA: TGTGCCAGTATTCTTCCCTCTGGGGCCAACGTCCTGACTTTC. It specifies CASILPSGANVLTF. This chain uses TRBV2 with TRBJ2-6; D unclear. Trimming removed 9 bases at V and 0 bases at J, with 9 bases between. The CDR3 consists of 14 residues. The germline V gene encodes CDR1 SNHLY and CDR2 FYNNEI. The full variable domain, with the rest looked up from reference TRBV2 and TRBJ2-6, is EPEVTQTPSHQVTQMGQEVILRCVPISNHLYFYWYRQILGQKVEFLVSFYNNEISEKSEIFDDQFSVERPDGSNFTLKIRSTKLEDSAMYFCASILPSGANVLTFGAGSRLTVL.

The V and J genes are TRBV7-6 and TRBJ2-1, with TRBD2 matching 10 bases. The CDR3 contains 17 residues. Germline CDR1 reads SGHVS; CDR2 reads FNYEAQ. V trimming: 5 bases; J trimming: 3 bases; junction bases outside the gene matches: 10. CDR3 sequence: CASSVTTGTSDYNEQFF. Here the CDR3 DNA reads TGTGCCAGCAGCGTTACCACCGGGACTAGCGACTACAATGAGCAGTTCTTC.

This chain uses TRBV10-3 with TRBJ1-3, with a weak D call TRBD1 (5 bases). Trimming stripped 4 bases from V and 0 bases from J, with 10 bases between. There are 15 residues in the CDR3. The germline CDR1 and CDR2 sequences are ENHRY and SYGVKD. The CDR3 sequence: CAISGPDTSGNTIYF. The DNA of the CDR3 is TGTGCCATCAGTGGTCCGGACACCTCTGGAAACACCATATATTTT.

The chain carries TRBV2 and TRBJ2-3; D possibly corresponds to TRBD2 (6 bases). CDR1 is SNHLY and CDR2 is FYNNEI in the germline V gene. V gave up 6 bases and J gave up 2 bases, with 21 bases separating them. This CDR3 is built from 17 residues. This chain's CDR3 is CASRRDSYSGYTDTQYF. The DNA for the CDR3 is TGTGCCAGCAGGAGGGACTCTTATAGCGGCTACACAGATACGCAGTATTTT.

This sequence joins TRBV4-1 and TRBJ1-5; tentatively, D is TRBD1 (5 bases). The CDR3 runs to 15 residues. Deletions cut 0 bases from V and 6 bases from J, with 12 bases between. Germline V CDR1 and CDR2: MGHRA, YSYEKL. The CDR3 here is CASSQDTSGGQPQHF. For the CDR3, the DNA is TGCGCCAGCAGCCAAGATACGAGCGGGGGTCAGCCCCAGCATTTT.

This chain joins TRBV25-1 and TRBJ1-1; D not certain. Germline V gene data show CDR1 as MGHDK and CDR2 as SYGVNS. The CDR3 length is 16 residues. Trimming left V 6 bases short and J 0 bases short, with 17 bases between. CDR3 bases: TGTGCCAGCAGACCGGGGAGTACCCTCCTGAACACTGAAGCTTTCTTT. Translated, it gives CASRPGSTLLNTEAFF.

The chain is built from TRBV10-3 and TRBJ1-2, with 7 bases aligning to TRBD1. Germline values: CDR1 ENHRY, CDR2 SYGVKD. V was clipped by 10 bases and J by 4 bases; unmatched bases: 6. The CDR3 runs 12 residues. The CDR3 sequence: CASEGAGYGYTF. The CDR3 nucleotides are TGTGCCAGCGAGGGGGCTGGCTATGGCTACACCTTC.

This clone was detected a few times. The chain employs TRBV7-2 and TRBJ2-5; 7 bases match TRBD1. The trim removed 5 bases at V and 5 bases at J, leaving 14 bases unmatched. This CDR3 has 16 amino acids. Germline V lookup: CDR1 SGHTA, CDR2 FQGNSA. The CDR3 loop reads CASSPPRIGGRETQYF. CDR3 bases: TGTGCCAGCAGCCCCCCGAGGATAGGGGGCCGGGAGACCCAGTACTTC.